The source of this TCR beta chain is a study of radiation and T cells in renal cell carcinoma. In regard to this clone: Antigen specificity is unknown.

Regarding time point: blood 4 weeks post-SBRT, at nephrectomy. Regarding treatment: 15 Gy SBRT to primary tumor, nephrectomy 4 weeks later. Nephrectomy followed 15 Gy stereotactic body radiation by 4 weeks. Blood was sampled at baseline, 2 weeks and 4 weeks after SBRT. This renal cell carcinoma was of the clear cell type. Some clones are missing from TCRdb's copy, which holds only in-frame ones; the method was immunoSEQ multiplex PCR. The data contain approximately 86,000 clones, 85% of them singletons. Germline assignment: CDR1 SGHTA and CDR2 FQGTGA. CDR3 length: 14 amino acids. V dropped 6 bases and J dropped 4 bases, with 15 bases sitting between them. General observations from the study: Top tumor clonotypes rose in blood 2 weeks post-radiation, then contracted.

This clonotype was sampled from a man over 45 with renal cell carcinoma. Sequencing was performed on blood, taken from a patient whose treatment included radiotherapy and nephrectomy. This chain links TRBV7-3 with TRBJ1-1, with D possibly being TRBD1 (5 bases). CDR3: CASRLQGGFTEAFF. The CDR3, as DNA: TGTGCCAGCAGATTGCAGGGCGGATTCACTGAAGCTTTCTTT.